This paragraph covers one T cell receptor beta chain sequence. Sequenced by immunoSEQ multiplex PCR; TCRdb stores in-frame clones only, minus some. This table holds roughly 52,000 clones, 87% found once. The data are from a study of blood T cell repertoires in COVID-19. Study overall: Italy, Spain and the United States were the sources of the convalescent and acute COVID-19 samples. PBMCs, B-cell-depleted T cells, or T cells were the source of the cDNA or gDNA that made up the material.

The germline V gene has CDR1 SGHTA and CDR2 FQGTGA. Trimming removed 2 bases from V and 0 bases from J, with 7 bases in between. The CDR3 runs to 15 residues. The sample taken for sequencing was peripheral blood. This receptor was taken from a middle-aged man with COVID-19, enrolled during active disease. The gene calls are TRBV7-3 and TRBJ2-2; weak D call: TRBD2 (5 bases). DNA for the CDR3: TGTGCCAGCAGCTTAGCGGAGGCGAACACCGGGGAGCTGTTTTTT. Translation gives CASSLAEANTGELFF.